These 21 T cell receptor beta chains came from one sample sequenced in a study of blood T cell repertoires in COVID-19. Here immunoSEQ multiplex PCR was the method, and the copy in TCRdb shows in-frame clones only, minus some. The table has around 290,000 clones, about 89% seen once. Input material: PBMCs or T cells enriched from blood (not recorded which). The receptors were gathered from a young woman who had recovered from COVID-19.

V is TRBV28 and J is TRBJ2-1, with 7 bases that match TRBD1. Germline V gives CDR1 MDHEN, CDR2 SYDVKM. The junction had 9 bases not matched to a gene; V was cut back by 1 base and J by 0 bases. The CDR3 has 18 amino acids. CDR3 nucleotides: TGTGCCAGCAGTTTATTGACAGGGACCAAGAGCTCCTACAATGAGCAGTTCTTC. Its protein is CASSLLTGTKSSYNEQFF.

This clone was seen more than once but under ten times. The rearrangement joins TRBV5-5 to TRBJ1-3; 9 bases fit TRBD1. Germline loops: CDR1 SGHKS, CDR2 YYEKEE (reference sequence). The CDR3 contains 13 residues. After removal of 6 bases from V and 7 bases from J, the junction contained 5 bases not matched to a gene. Written as DNA, the CDR3 is TGTGCCAGCAACCCCGGGACAGGGAACACCATATATTTT. Translating gives CASNPGTGNTIYF.

J is TRBJ2-2 and V is TRBV2; 13 bases map to TRBD2. This CDR3 region has 16 residues. V dropped 6 bases and J dropped 7; count of bases not matched to a gene: 8. CDR1 and CDR2 (germline): SNHLY, FYNNEI. CDR3 in amino acids: CASRRGLAGSDGELFF. In DNA, the CDR3 is TGTGCCAGCAGGAGGGGACTAGCGGGGAGTGACGGGGAGCTGTTTTTT.

The chain employs TRBV30 and TRBJ2-1; TRBD2 agrees at 7 bases. V shed 4 bases, J shed 9 bases, and the junction held 6 bases outside the gene matches. The germline CDR1 and CDR2 sequences are GTSNPN and SVGIG (reference sequence). The CDR3 loop spans 12 amino acids. Here the CDR3 reads CAWTGGSREQFF. For the CDR3, the DNA is TGTGCCTGGACGGGAGGTTCCCGTGAGCAGTTCTTC.

V is TRBV7-9 and J is TRBJ2-3; 7 positions agree with TRBD2. Germline loops: CDR1 SEHNR, CDR2 FQNEAQ (reference sequence). CDR3 length: 13 residues. In DNA form, the CDR3 reads TGTGCTACCGGGGGGACGGGCACAGATACGCAGTATTTT. Protein: CATGGTGTDTQYF.

The J gene is TRBJ2-7, the V gene TRBV27; 7 bases fit TRBD2. The CDR3 has 15 amino acids. CDR1 and CDR2 from the germline V gene are MNHEY and SMNVEV (reference sequence). The J segment lost 4 bases and the V segment lost 5 bases, leaving 11 bases of the junction unmatched. Here the CDR3 DNA reads TGTGCCAGCAGTCCCGAGCGGGACTTCAATTACGAGCAGTACTTC. The encoded protein is CASSPERDFNYEQYF.

The rearrangement uses TRBV7-6 and TRBJ2-2; D not resolved. Germline V gene data show CDR1 as SGHVS and CDR2 as FNYEAQ. The CDR3 totals 13 residues. V shed 4 bases and J shed 6 bases, with 9 bases lying between them. CDR3: CASSSELPGELFF. The CDR3 DNA is TGTGCCAGCAGCTCGGAGCTCCCCGGGGAGCTGTTTTTT.

V gene TRBV7-9 combines with J gene TRBJ2-1, with D uncertain. The CDR3 has 18 residues. Trimming cost V 0 bases and J 4 bases, with 19 bases left between them. CDR1 and CDR2 (germline): SEHNR, FQNEAQ (reference sequence). The CDR3 nucleotides read TGTGCCAGCAGCTTAGCATCAACCACCGGGTATTCGTACAATGAGCAGTTCTTC. It yields the protein CASSLASTTGYSYNEQFF.

This chain connects TRBV13 to TRBJ1-3; tentatively, D is TRBD1 (6 bases). The CDR3 has 15 residues. Trimming shortened V by 7 bases and J by 0 bases, and 13 bases separated the two germline ends. The V gene's germline CDR1 is PRHDT and CDR2 FYEKMQ (reference sequence). The CDR3 reads CASKQGTHSGNTIYF. In DNA form, the CDR3 reads TGTGCCAGCAAGCAGGGGACACACTCTGGAAACACCATATATTTT.

The chain links TRBV11-2 to TRBJ1-5; 8 bases align to TRBD1. The CDR3 runs to 14 residues. The junction had 4 bases not matched to a gene; V was cut back by 4 bases and J by 5 bases. Germline V CDR1 and CDR2: SGHAT, FQNNGV. The DNA of the CDR3 is TGTGCCAGCAGCTCCAGGACAGGGCATCAGCCCCAGCATTTT. Residues: CASSSRTGHQPQHF.

The chain joins TRBV6-5 to TRBJ2-7, with D possibly matching TRBD1 (6 bases). This CDR3 is 16 amino acids long. Per germline, CDR1 MNHEY and CDR2 SVGAGI. V lost 0 bases to trimming and J lost 4 bases, with 16 bases between them. The CDR3 loop reads CASSYSFGTLLYEQYF. The CDR3 DNA sequence: TGTGCCAGCAGTTACTCATTCGGGACACTACTTTACGAGCAGTACTTC.

This chain joins TRBV30 and TRBJ2-3; 9 bases match TRBD1. The CDR3 runs 17 residues. V lost 1 base to trimming and J lost 6 bases; unmatched junction nucleotides: 14. Germline V gene sequence: CDR1 GTSNPN, CDR2 SVGIG (reference sequence). The CDR3 loop is CAWSAGTGFRGSDTQYF. CDR3 DNA: TGTGCCTGGAGTGCGGGGACAGGGTTTCGGGGTAGCGATACGCAGTATTTT.

Concerning this clone itself: The sample contains more than one DNA sequence encoding this CDR3. The chain employs TRBV7-2 and TRBJ1-3, with D possibly being TRBD1 (5 bases). The CDR3 is 14 amino acids. Trimming cost V 2 bases and J 4 bases, with 9 bases left between them. Germline V gene lookup returns CDR1 SGHTA and CDR2 FQGNSA. CDR3 amino acids: CASSLTGAGNTIYF. The CDR3 region has the DNA TGTGCCAGCAGCTTAACTGGGGCCGGAAACACCATATATTTT.

This clone has only one observation. The rearrangement uses TRBV4-2 and TRBJ2-3; a possible D gene is TRBD1 (6 bases). This CDR3 contains 14 residues. V was cut by 4 bases and J by 1 base, with 9 bases left in between. CDR1 is LGHNA, CDR2 YNFKEQ, per germline. The CDR3 DNA is TGTGCCAGCAGCCGACGACAGGGCACAGATACGCAGTATTTT. As protein: CASSRRQGTDTQYF.

For the CDR3, the DNA is TGTGCCACCAGTGATCACCAAGGGACAGGGAACTACGAGCAGTACTTC. It translates to CATSDHQGTGNYEQYF. The chain joins TRBV24-1 to TRBJ2-7; 9 positions match TRBD1. CDR3 length: 16 amino acids. Per germline, CDR1 KGHDR and CDR2 SFDVKD. The V and J ends lost 3 bases and 3 bases, in that order; junction bases with no gene match: 8.

The chain has TRBV7-3 and TRBJ1-1; D might be TRBD1 (6 bases). The V and J ends lost 1 base and 4 bases respectively, with 10 bases between them. The CDR3 contains 14 residues. The germline gives CDR1 SGHTA, CDR2 FQGTGA. The CDR3 DNA sequence: TGTGCCAGCAGCTTAAATCAGGGGTTCACTGAAGCTTTCTTT. Translation gives CASSLNQGFTEAFF.

The rearrangement uses TRBV11-3 and TRBJ1-1; 8 bases are a match to TRBD1. The CDR3 extends over 13 amino acids. The V segment lost 5 bases and the J segment 12 bases; nucleotides outside the gene matches: 11. CDR1 SGHNT and CDR2 YENEEA come from the germline V gene. The CDR3 spells CASSNRTGLGSFF. The CDR3 DNA reads as TGTGCCAGCAGCAACCGGACAGGGCTTGGGTCTTTCTTT.

The genes are TRBV12-5 and TRBJ2-3; 10 bases match TRBD2. Germline loops: CDR1 LGHNT, CDR2 FRNRAP. V trimming: 9 bases; J trimming: 1 base; junction bases outside the gene matches: 10. The CDR3 length is 16 residues. DNA for the CDR3: TGTGCTAGCACTCCCCCAAGCGGGGGGGGCACAGATACGCAGTATTTT. As protein: CASTPPSGGGTDTQYF.

The V call is TRBV10-3, the J call TRBJ1-5, with D tentatively TRBD1 (5 bases). Germline loops: CDR1 ENHRY, CDR2 SYGVKD. V lost 3 bases to trimming and J lost 0 bases, with 9 bases between them. The CDR3 is made up of 15 amino acids. CDR3 nucleotides: TGTGCCATCAGTGATACAGGCGTTAGCAATCAGCCCCAGCATTTT. Protein: CAISDTGVSNQPQHF.

The chain joins TRBV4-1 to TRBJ2-1, with a tentative D call TRBD1 (5 bases). V was shortened by 4 bases and J by 5 bases, with 15 bases between the two germline ends. CDR1 and CDR2 (germline): MGHRA, YSYEKL. The CDR3 totals 15 residues. CDR3 amino acids: CASSPTGGIDNEQFF. The CDR3 region has the DNA TGCGCCAGCAGCCCTACAGGTGGTATAGACAATGAGCAGTTCTTC.

This clone was detected once. The chain couples TRBV7-2 to TRBJ1-2, with a possible D match to TRBD1 (5 bases). There are 14 residues in the CDR3. From germline, CDR1 is SGHTA and CDR2 FQGNSA. The germline V and J ends were trimmed by 1 base and 7 bases, with 13 bases remaining between them. CDR3 in amino acids: CASSLVGRVGGYTF. The CDR3 region has the DNA TGTGCCAGCAGCTTAGTCGGCAGGGTAGGTGGCTACACCTTC.